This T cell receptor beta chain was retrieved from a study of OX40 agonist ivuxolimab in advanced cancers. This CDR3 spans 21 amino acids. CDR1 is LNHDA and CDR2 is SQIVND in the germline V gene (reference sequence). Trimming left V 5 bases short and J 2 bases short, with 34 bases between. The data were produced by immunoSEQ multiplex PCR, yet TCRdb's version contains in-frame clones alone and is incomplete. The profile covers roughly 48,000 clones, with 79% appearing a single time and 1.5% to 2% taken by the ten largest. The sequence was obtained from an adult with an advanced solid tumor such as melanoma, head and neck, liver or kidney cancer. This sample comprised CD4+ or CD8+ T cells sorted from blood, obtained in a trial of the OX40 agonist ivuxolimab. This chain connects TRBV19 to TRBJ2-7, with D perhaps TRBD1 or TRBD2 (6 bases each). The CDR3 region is CASSPADSLDPLDRGTYEQYF. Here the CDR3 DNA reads TGTGCCAGTAGTCCGGCGGACAGTTTGGATCCCCTTGATCGGGGGACCTACGAGCAGTACTTC.